In its sample, the clone carrying this T cell receptor (beta chain) is medium-sized. Its antigen is not identified. The data were taken from a study of early T cells in non-severe SARS-CoV-2 infection. About the study: Chains were not paired, and sequencing was done on bulk RNA from unsorted whole blood. General study results and limits: Database matching using VDJdb favored anti-spike CD8 responses, with private and CD4 specificities left missing.

Unique molecular identifiers were attached to individual cDNA molecules. Via MiXCR, TCRdb re-called the 5' RACE reads, giving one row per CDR3 protein. The sample holds 23,000 or so distinct CDR3 sequences; about 5.1% are singletons and the top ten take over 8.5%. The sample comprised whole blood. The source is an adult who was a healthcare worker with PCR-confirmed SARS-CoV-2 infection or an uninfected control (not recorded which).

CDR3 bases: TGCAGTGCCAGCCAGGGTGGTGGCAATCAGCCCCAGCATTTT. This translates into CSASQGGGNQPQHF. The rearrangement uses TRBV20-1 and TRBJ1-5; TRBD1 is a possible D gene (5 bases). V was trimmed by 6 bases and J by 2 bases, leaving 14 bases between them. CDR1 is DFQATT and CDR2 is SNEGSKA in the germline V gene (reference sequence). The CDR3 spans 14 residues.